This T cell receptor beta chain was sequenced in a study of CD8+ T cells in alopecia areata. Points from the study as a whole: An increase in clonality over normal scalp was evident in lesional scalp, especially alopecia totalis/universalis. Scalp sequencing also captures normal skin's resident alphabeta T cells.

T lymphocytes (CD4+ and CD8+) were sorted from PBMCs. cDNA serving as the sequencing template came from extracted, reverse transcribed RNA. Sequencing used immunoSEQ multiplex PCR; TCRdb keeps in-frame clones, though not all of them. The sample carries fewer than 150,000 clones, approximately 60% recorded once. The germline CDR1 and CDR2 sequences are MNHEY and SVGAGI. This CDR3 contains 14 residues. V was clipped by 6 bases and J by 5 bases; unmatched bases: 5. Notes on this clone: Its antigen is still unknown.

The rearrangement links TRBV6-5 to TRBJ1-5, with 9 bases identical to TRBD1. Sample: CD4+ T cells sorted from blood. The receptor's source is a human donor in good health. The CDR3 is CASSLDRGDQPQHF. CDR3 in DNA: TGTGCCAGCAGCCTGGACAGGGGCGATCAGCCCCAGCATTTT.